A selection of T cell receptor beta chains follows, all from one sample in a study of blood T cells in healthy people across ages. TCRdb re-analysed the 5' RACE reads in MiXCR, keeping a single row per CDR3 protein. This table has about 2 million distinct CDR3 sequences, roughly 49% appearing once. Sequencing input: blood. These receptors came from a middle-aged woman in good health. The conserved cysteine and the conserved F or W are not part of the CDR3 here. The order of the fields is V gene, CDR3 length, J gene, CDR3 protein.

V gene: TRBV6-1
CDR3 length: 12
J gene: TRBJ2-5
CDR3 protein: ASSERFNQETQY

V gene: TRBV6-6
CDR3 length: 13
J gene: TRBJ2-3
CDR3 protein: ASSYIQGNTDTQY

V gene: TRBV9
CDR3 length: 14
J gene: TRBJ1-2
CDR3 protein: ASSARATGTNYGYT

V gene: TRBV25-1
CDR3 length: 13
J gene: TRBJ1-1
CDR3 protein: ASKQRGTGREGAF

V gene: TRBV20-1
CDR3 length: 13
J gene: TRBJ1-1
CDR3 protein: SATPRRGAVTEAF

V gene: TRBV18
CDR3 length: 12
J gene: TRBJ1-4
CDR3 protein: ASSRRDLKEKLF

V gene: TRBV4-3
CDR3 length: 14
J gene: TRBJ2-7
CDR3 protein: ASSRRAGSSYNEQY

V gene: TRBV7-8
CDR3 length: 15
J gene: TRBJ2-3
CDR3 protein: ASSPPGGWTRSPTQY

V gene: TRBV6-2/TRBV6-3
CDR3 length: 13
J gene: TRBJ2-1
CDR3 protein: ATYLEASGGHEQF

V gene: TRBV28
CDR3 length: 15
J gene: TRBJ2-1
CDR3 protein: ASSPLPGLGALWEQF

V gene: TRBV12-3/TRBV12-4
CDR3 length: 14
J gene: TRBJ2-7
CDR3 protein: ASSLFGDNVLNEQY